The rows below give T cell receptor beta chains drawn from one sample of a study of T cells in Graves' hyperthyroidism and ophthalmopathy. Each CDR3 protein gets one entry after TCRdb re-called the multiplex PCR reads with MiXCR. Altogether about 530,000 distinct CDR3 sequences are present, roughly a sixth being singletons, with the ten largest covering 15% to 20%. The specimen was blood. Receptors originate from a woman between 18 and 29 years old with Graves' ophthalmopathy. Each CDR3 is given with its conserved first and last residue. D genes are given only for firm matches. Clone size is not always given. Where it is, it says once, few, many or a class for expanded clones.

TRBV20-1,.,TRBJ2-3,many,TGCAGTGCTAGAGATATGGACACTTACACAGATACGCAGTATTTT,CSARDMDTYTDTQYF
TRBV20-1,.,TRBJ1-1,many,TGCAGTGCTAGAGATAAGTCAGTGGAAGCTTTCTTT,CSARDKSVEAFF
TRBV6-5,.,TRBJ1-1,.,TGTGCCAGCAGTTACAAAGCGGGGGTGAACACTGAAGCTTTCTTT,CASSYKAGVNTEAFF
TRBV7-6,TRBD1,TRBJ2-1,many,TGTGCCAGCAGCCCGTTGGGACAGGGGGCGAGTGAGCAGTTCTTC,CASSPLGQGASEQFF
TRBV12-3/TRBV12-4,TRBD1,TRBJ1-1,many,TGTGCCAGCAGTCCCGGACAGGCTTGGAACACTGAAGCTTTCTTT,CASSPGQAWNTEAFF
TRBV12-3/TRBV12-4,.,TRBJ1-6,few,TGTGCCAGCAGTAACCGACAGCCCTCGGATTCACCCCTCCACTTT,CASSNRQPSDSPLHF
TRBV19,.,TRBJ1-1,few,TGTGCCACCTCATGGATAATGAACACTGAAGCTTTCTTT,CATSWIMNTEAFF
TRBV28,.,TRBJ1-4,many,TGTGCCAGCAGTACCCCCGGGAGAAATAATGAAAAACTGTTTTTT,CASSTPGRNNEKLFF
TRBV5-4,TRBD1,TRBJ1-1,few,TGTGCCAGCAGCTTGGTGGGGACAGGGGGGATCGCTGAAGCTTTCTTT,CASSLVGTGGIAEAFF
TRBV27,TRBD1,TRBJ2-7,.,TGTGCCAGCATCGCCGGGACAGGGGGCTCCTACGAGCAGTACTTC,CASIAGTGGSYEQYF
TRBV20-1,TRBD2,TRBJ2-7,many,TGCAGTGCTATAGGGACTAGCGGCGACTCCTACGAGCAGTACTTC,CSAIGTSGDSYEQYF
TRBV12-3/TRBV12-4,.,TRBJ1-4,.,TGTGCCAGCAGTTCTTACAGTAATGAAAAACTGTATTTT,CASSSYSNEKLYF
TRBV28,TRBD1,TRBJ2-6,many,TGTGCCACCCGAAAGATAATGCGGGTCCGGGACAGGGAAAGCTCTGGGGCCAACGTCCTGACTTTC,CATRKIMRVRDRESSGANVLTF
TRBV7-2,.,TRBJ1-5,many,TGTGCCAGCAGCTTAGTGGGGGGGAGCAATCAGCCCCAGCATTTT,CASSLVGGSNQPQHF
TRBV6-5,.,TRBJ1-5,few,TGTGCCAGCAGTTACAGGTCGCAGGGATACAATCAGCCCCAGCATTTT,CASSYRSQGYNQPQHF
TRBV29-1,.,TRBJ1-1,few,TGCAGCGTTACCGGACACCTGAACACTGAAGCTTTCTTT,CSVTGHLNTEAFF
TRBV2,.,TRBJ2-7,many,TGTGCCAGCAGTGACGAGTCAGGGGAGGCCTACGAGCAGTACTTC,CASSDESGEAYEQYF
TRBV11-1,.,TRBJ2-1,many,TGTGCCAGCAGCTTAGGACGGGTCTCCTACAATGAGCAGTTCTTC,CASSLGRVSYNEQFF
TRBV2,.,TRBJ2-4,.,TGTGCCAGCAGCCCCTTTTCAGCCAAAAACATTCAGTACTTC,CASSPFSAKNIQYF
TRBV12-3/TRBV12-4,.,TRBJ2-2,many,TGTGCCAGCAGTCCACAAAAAAACACCGGGGAGCTGTTTTTT,CASSPQKNTGELFF
TRBV6-1,TRBD1,TRBJ1-2,few,TGTGCCAGCATACAGGGGTATGGCTACACCTTC,CASIQGYGYTF
TRBV6-5,TRBD2,TRBJ2-1,many,TGTGCCAGCAGCTACGGGACTAGCGGCTACAATGAGCAGTTCTTC,CASSYGTSGYNEQFF
TRBV6-2/TRBV6-3,TRBD2,TRBJ2-1,.,TGTGCCAGCAGTTACCGGGGGGACCACAATGAGCAGTTCTTC,CASSYRGDHNEQFF
TRBV11-2,.,TRBJ2-7,many,TGTGCCAGCAGCTCTCACCGGGAAGGCTCCTACGAGCAGTACTTC,CASSSHREGSYEQYF
TRBV11-2,.,TRBJ2-5,many,TGTGCCAGCAAAAAGGAGGGTGGGGAGACCCAGTACTTC,CASKKEGGETQYF
TRBV19,.,TRBJ2-1,.,TGTGCCAGTAGTATTTCAGGGGGAGGGCGACACTACAATGAGCAGTTCTTC,CASSISGGGRHYNEQFF
TRBV6-1,.,TRBJ1-3,few,TGTGCCAGCACCCAGGACCTAAGCTCTGGAAACACCATATATTTT,CASTQDLSSGNTIYF
TRBV7-9,TRBD2,TRBJ2-7,many,TGTGCCAGCAGGGAAGGTCATAGCGGGCTCGAAGGGGAGCAGTACTTC,CASREGHSGLEGEQYF
TRBV27,.,TRBJ2-2,.,TGTGCCAGCAGTTTCGAACAGAACACCGGGGAGCTGTTTTTT,CASSFEQNTGELFF
TRBV29-1,.,TRBJ1-1,.,TGCAGCGTACAGGCTAGGAACACTGAAGCTTTCTTT,CSVQARNTEAFF
TRBV4-3,TRBD2,TRBJ2-7,.,TGCGCCAGCAGCCAGGATAGCCGGCTAGCGGGTTCCTACGAGCAGTACTTC,CASSQDSRLAGSYEQYF
TRBV5-4,.,TRBJ2-1,.,TGTGCCAGCAGCCTGATTACAGGGAATGAGCAGTTCTTC,CASSLITGNEQFF
TRBV11-2,TRBD2,TRBJ2-7,.,TGTGCCAGCAGCTTAGTGACTAGCGGACCCTACGAGCAGTACTTC,CASSLVTSGPYEQYF
TRBV9,TRBD1,TRBJ2-7,.,TGTGCCAGCAGCTCAGGGACAGGGATCCACGAGCAGTACTTC,CASSSGTGIHEQYF
TRBV7-2,.,TRBJ2-1,.,TGTGCCAGCAGCTTGGGGAGGACTGAATACAATGAGCAGTTCTTC,CASSLGRTEYNEQFF
TRBV2,TRBD2,TRBJ2-1,many,TGTGCCAGCAGCGGTTATAGCGGGGGCTACAATGAGCAGTTCTTC,CASSGYSGGYNEQFF
TRBV2,.,TRBJ2-1,many,TGTGCCAGCAGTGACTCCTGGGGCAATGAGCAGTTCTTC,CASSDSWGNEQFF
TRBV12-3/TRBV12-4,TRBD1,TRBJ1-2,many,TGTGCCAGCAGTCCCTCTGGACAGGGAATCTATGGCTACACCTTC,CASSPSGQGIYGYTF
TRBV9,TRBD2,TRBJ2-1,.,TGTGCCAGCAGCATCACTGTCGGGGGGGCTGGTGAGCAGTTCTTC,CASSITVGGAGEQFF
TRBV4-2,.,TRBJ2-1,few,TGTGCCAGCAGCCCCCAAGTTAACAATGAGCAGTTCTTC,CASSPQVNNEQFF
TRBV12-3/TRBV12-4,.,TRBJ1-2,.,TGTGCCAGCAGTGGGGTAAGGGAGCCGGGGGACTATGGCTACACCTTC,CASSGVREPGDYGYTF